This T cell receptor (beta chain) was captured by sequencing in a study of Tregs in tolerant kidney transplant recipients. Study results and limitations: Validation in larger populations is needed because few patients were studied.

A remark on this clone: What it binds is unknown.

Unstimulated regulatory T cells (CD4+CD25+CD127-), CD4+CD25- non-regulatory cells, CD4 and CD8 cells were FACS-sorted from thawed PBMCs. Germline V gene lookup returns CDR1 SEHNR and CDR2 FQNEAQ (reference sequence). With V trimmed by 5 bases and J by 6 bases, 8 bases remained unmatched. The CDR3 runs 14 residues. Some clones are missing from TCRdb's copy, which holds only in-frame ones; the method was immunoSEQ multiplex PCR. The table includes 69,000 or so clones, about 89% detected once. This TCR was sampled from a human donor who received a combined kidney and bone marrow transplant. Sequences were derived from CD4+ T cells from blood, sampled before the transplant. The chain recombines TRBV7-9 with TRBJ2-7; 9 bases map to TRBD1. CDR3 sequence: CASSRGTGQSEQYF. The CDR3 DNA sequence: TGTGCCAGCAGCCGCGGGACAGGGCAGAGCGAGCAGTACTTC.